This TCR beta chain comes out of a study of blood T cell repertoires in COVID-19. Whole-study context: Acute and convalescent COVID-19 samples came from the United States, Italy and Spain. T cells, B-cell-depleted T cells, or PBMCs provided the cDNA or gDNA that served as material.

As originally analysed: The assay estimated nucleated cells by amplifying reference gene primers. Sequencing was performed with immunoSEQ multiplex PCR; in TCRdb, only in-frame clones are kept and a portion is missing. V, J and clone size are taken as reported in that table, and D and trimming were inferred from the DNA itself. The profile covers more than 50,000 clones, with around 90% appearing a single time and about an eighth taken by the ten largest. V shed 0 bases and J shed 6 bases, with 9 bases lying between them. Germline values: CDR1 LNHNV, CDR2 YYDKDF (reference sequence). This CDR3 comprises 14 residues.

The clonotype originates from a man aged 60 to 69 with active COVID-19. The sample consisted of peripheral blood. The chain employs TRBV15 and TRBJ2-1; D uncertain. CDR3 residues: CATSRDSPGNEQFF. CDR3 coding DNA: TGTGCCACCAGCAGAGATTCCCCCGGCAATGAGCAGTTCTTC.